These 15 T cell receptor beta chains originate from one sample sequenced in a study of blood T cells in healthy people across ages. The use of a sample-barcoded 5' primer and a J-beta primer mix characterized a second PCR of roughly 6 to 11 cycles. Each CDR3 protein is one row after TCRdb ran MiXCR on the 5' RACE reads. The sample has 1.5 million to 2 million distinct CDR3 sequences; 28% are singletons. Sequences were obtained from blood. Receptor source: a woman in her twenties or thirties in good health.

As regards this clonotype: A read error may account for a junction end that differs from germline. The chain employs TRBV29-1 and TRBJ2-1; D is unresolved. The CDR3 covers 13 residues. CDR1 is SQVTM and CDR2 is ANQGSEA in the germline V gene. CDR3 bases: TGCAGCGTTTCGGTGCGGACCTACAATGAGCATTTCTTC. Amino acid sequence: CSVSVRTYNEHFF.

Regarding this clonotype: The germline gene is not matched at one end of the junction; a read error may be the cause. The chain carries TRBV28 and TRBJ2-5; no reliable D call. The germline CDR1 and CDR2 sequences are MDHEN and SYDVKM. CDR3 length: 16 amino acids. The CDR3 region is CASSFSGTAKQEAQYF. The CDR3 DNA reads TGTGCCAGCAGTTTCTCGGGTACCGCCAAACAAGAGGCCCAGTACTTC.

Here the CDR3 DNA reads TGTGCCAGCACCCGGGACTGCACCCATTTAAGCGGGATCACAGATACGCAGTATTTT. Translated: CASTRDCTHLSGITDTQYF. The gene calls are TRBV21-1 and TRBJ2-3; no check of the table's D call, TRBD2, against the DNA was made. TRBV21-1 is reported as a pseudogene. CDR3 length equals 19 residues.

This clonotype has a count of ten or more. The J gene is TRBJ2-7, the V gene TRBV18, with TRBD1 identical over 10 bases. The CDR3 sequence is 14 residues long. In germline, CDR1 is KGHSH, CDR2 LQKENI. The junction had 10 bases not matched to a gene; V was cut back by 8 bases and J by 6 bases. The CDR3 region is CASSPGQGVGEQYF. For the CDR3, the DNA is TGTGCCAGCAGCCCCGGACAGGGGGTAGGCGAGCAGTACTTC.

As to this clonotype: This sequence may be a read error, since a much larger clone differs from it by one base. Because it lacks the conserved phenylalanine or tryptophan at the end, this CDR3 is likely a read error. The CDR3 region is CASSLLRTEPYEQYY. CDR3 in DNA: TGTGCCAGCAGTTTACTTCGGACTGAGCCCTACGAGCAGTACTAC. The chain has TRBV6-2 or TRBV6-3 and TRBJ2-7; weak D call: TRBD2 (5 bases). CDR3 length: 15 residues. From germline, CDR1 is MNHEY and CDR2 SVGEGT. V gave up 4 bases and J gave up 2 bases, with 15 bases separating them.

The V call is TRBV5-1, the J call TRBJ2-5; 7 bases are a match to TRBD1. The V gene end was trimmed by 4 bases and the J gene end by 4 bases; junction bases not matched to a gene: 7. Germline V gene sequence: CDR1 SGHRS, CDR2 YFSETQ. CDR3 length: 14 residues. Here the CDR3 reads CASSTQTGPETQYF. The CDR3 DNA sequence: TGCGCCAGCAGCACACAGACAGGGCCAGAGACCCAGTACTTC. Combining the CDR3 with reference TRBV5-1 and TRBJ2-5 gives the whole variable domain KAGVTQTPRYLIKTRGQQVTLSCSPISGHRSVSWYQQTPGQGLQFLFEYFSETQRNKGNFPGRFSGRQFSNSRSEMNVSTLELGDSALYLCASSTQTGPETQYFGPGTRLLVL.

The gene calls are TRBV12-3 or TRBV12-4 and TRBJ2-7; the D gene is possibly TRBD2 (6 bases). Judging by the DNA end, TRBJ2-5 fits better; the J call may be wrong. The CDR3 runs to 15 residues. This CDR3 reads CASREAGSRGETQYF. DNA for the CDR3: TGTGCCAGCAGAGAAGCGGGCTCCCGGGGGGAGACCCAGTACTTC.

The chain couples TRBV19 to TRBJ2-1, with D perhaps being TRBD1 or TRBD2 (6 bases each). V shed 9 bases and J shed 5 bases, with 17 bases lying between them. Germline lookup yields CDR1 LNHDA and CDR2 SQIVND (reference sequence). This CDR3 spans 14 amino acids. CDR3 residues: CASKGGQLHNEQFF. The DNA for the CDR3 is TGTGCCAGCAAGGGGGGACAACTCCACAATGAGCAGTTCTTC. Drawing the rest from reference TRBV19 and TRBJ2-1, the complete variable domain is DGGITQSPKYLFRKEGQNVTLSCEQNLNHDAMYWYRQDPGQGLRLIYYSQIVNDFQKGDIAEGYSVSREKKESFPLTVTSAQKNPTAFYLCASKGGQLHNEQFFGPGTRLTVL.

V gene TRBV20-1 combines with J gene TRBJ2-1; the match to TRBD2 covers 12 bases. This CDR3 is 18 amino acids long. V lost 0 bases and J lost 5; bases outside the gene matches: 11. From germline, CDR1 is DFQATT and CDR2 SNEGSKA (reference sequence). DNA of the CDR3: TGCAGTGCTAGAGATTCGGCGTCTAGCGGGAGGGCCGACAATGAGCAGTTCTTC. It codes for CSARDSASSGRADNEQFF.

The rearrangement joins TRBV13 to TRBJ2-1; 8 bases align to TRBD2. J gave up 8 bases and V 3 bases, and 12 bases lay outside the gene matches. The CDR3 runs 16 residues. The germline V gene has CDR1 PRHDT and CDR2 FYEKMQ (reference sequence). The CDR3 sequence is CASSFRPGLVRYEQFF. DNA for the CDR3: TGTGCCAGCAGCTTTAGGCCGGGACTAGTTAGATATGAGCAGTTCTTC.

The table lists this clonotype with many counts. This sequence joins TRBV29-1 and TRBJ2-1; 12 bases align to TRBD2. Trimming cost V 8 bases and J 1 base; bases outside gene matches: 3. In germline, CDR1 is SQVTM, CDR2 ANQGSEA. This CDR3 has 14 amino acids. CDR3 sequence: CSYGTSGSYNEQFF. In DNA form, the CDR3 reads TGCAGCTACGGGACTAGCGGGTCCTACAATGAGCAGTTCTTC.

This clonotype was detected many times. The chain joins TRBV7-9 to TRBJ2-7; 7 positions agree with TRBD1. CDR1 and CDR2 from the germline V gene are SEHNR and FQNEAQ (reference sequence). This CDR3 is 14 amino acids long. Trimming took 4 bases from V and 5 from J; bases not matched to a gene: 8. DNA for the CDR3: TGTGCCAGCAGCTCGACAGGGATCGGGAACGAGCAGTACTTC. It is translated as CASSSTGIGNEQYF.

Only a few counts were recorded for this clonotype. The chain is built from TRBV4-1 and TRBJ1-2; D gene uncertain. The CDR3 runs 14 residues. Trimming shortened V by 2 bases and J by 8 bases, and 15 bases separated the two germline ends. Germline V gives CDR1 MGHRA, CDR2 YSYEKL. The CDR3 loop reads CASSQSGSIRGYTF. Here the CDR3 DNA reads TGCGCCAGCAGCCAATCGGGGAGCATCCGAGGCTACACCTTC.

This clonotype was seen a few times. The rearrangement joins TRBV6-5 to TRBJ2-7; D possibly matches TRBD1 or TRBD2 (5 bases each). The CDR3 has 15 amino acids. V gave up 9 bases and J gave up 3 bases, with 21 bases separating them. Germline V gives CDR1 MNHEY, CDR2 SVGAGI. In DNA form, the CDR3 reads TGTGCCAGTCAAATGGGGCTAGCAGAGAACTACGAGCAGTACTTC. Translation gives CASQMGLAENYEQYF.

The table lists this clonotype with a few counts. The CDR3 region is CASSLYGSSDTQYF. CDR3 in DNA: TGTGCCAGCAGTTTATACGGGAGCTCAGATACGCAGTATTTT. J is TRBJ2-3 and V is TRBV27; the D gene is possibly TRBD2 (6 bases). CDR1 is MNHEY, CDR2 SMNVEV, per germline (reference sequence). The CDR3 is made up of 14 amino acids. The V and J ends lost 1 base and 4 bases respectively, with 9 bases between them.